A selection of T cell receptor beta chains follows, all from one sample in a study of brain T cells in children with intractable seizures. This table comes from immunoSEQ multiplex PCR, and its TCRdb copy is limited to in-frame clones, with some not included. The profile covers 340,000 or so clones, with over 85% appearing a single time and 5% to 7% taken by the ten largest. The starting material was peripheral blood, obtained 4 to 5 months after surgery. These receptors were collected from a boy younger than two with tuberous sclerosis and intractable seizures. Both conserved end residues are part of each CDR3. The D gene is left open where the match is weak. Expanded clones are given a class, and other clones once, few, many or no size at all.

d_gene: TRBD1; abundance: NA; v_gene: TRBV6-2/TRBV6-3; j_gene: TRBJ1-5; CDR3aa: CASSQTGGWGNQPQHF; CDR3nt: TGTGCCAGCAGTCAAACAGGGGGCTGGGGCAATCAGCCCCAGCATTTT
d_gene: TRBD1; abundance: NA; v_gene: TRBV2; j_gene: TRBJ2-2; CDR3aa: CASRTTGSGELFF; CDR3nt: TGTGCCAGCAGAACGACAGGGTCCGGGGAGCTGTTTTTT
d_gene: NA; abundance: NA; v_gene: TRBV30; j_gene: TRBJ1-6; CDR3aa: CAGRYNSPLHF; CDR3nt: TGTGCCGGACGCTATAATTCACCCCTCCACTTT
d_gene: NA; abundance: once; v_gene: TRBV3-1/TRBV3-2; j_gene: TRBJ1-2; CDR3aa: CASSQDSGLNYGYTF; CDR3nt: TGTGCCAGCAGCCAAGACTCCGGGCTTAACTATGGCTACACCTTC
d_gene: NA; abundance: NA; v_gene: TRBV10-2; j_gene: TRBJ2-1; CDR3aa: CASSESLGPYNEQFF; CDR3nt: TGCGCCAGCAGTGAGTCCTTAGGCCCGTACAATGAGCAGTTCTTC
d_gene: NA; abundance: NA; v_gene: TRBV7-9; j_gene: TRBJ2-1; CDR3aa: CASSLVGVGEQFF; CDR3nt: TGTGCCAGCAGCTTAGTTGGGGTCGGTGAGCAGTTCTTC
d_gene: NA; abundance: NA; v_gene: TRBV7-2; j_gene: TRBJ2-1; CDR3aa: CASSLGRSNEQFF; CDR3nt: TGTGCCAGCAGTTTAGGACGGTCCAATGAGCAGTTCTTC
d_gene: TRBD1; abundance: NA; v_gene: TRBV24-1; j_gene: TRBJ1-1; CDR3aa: CATSSHRGTEAFF; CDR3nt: TGTGCCACCAGTTCTCACAGGGGTACTGAAGCTTTCTTT
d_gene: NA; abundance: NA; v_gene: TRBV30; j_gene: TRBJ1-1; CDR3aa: CAWNSDSYTEAFF; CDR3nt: TGTGCCTGGAATAGCGACAGTTACACTGAAGCTTTCTTT
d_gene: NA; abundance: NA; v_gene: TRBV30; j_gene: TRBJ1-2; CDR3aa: CAWSKGIPNYGYTF; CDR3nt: TGTGCCTGGAGTAAAGGAATTCCTAACTATGGCTACACCTTC
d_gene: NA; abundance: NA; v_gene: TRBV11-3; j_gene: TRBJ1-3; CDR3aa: CASSLDPRGNTIYF; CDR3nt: TGTGCCAGCAGCTTAGACCCCAGGGGAAACACCATATATTTT
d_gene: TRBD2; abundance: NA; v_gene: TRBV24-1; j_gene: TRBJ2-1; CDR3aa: CATSDPTSGSHNEQFF; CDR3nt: TGTGCCACCAGTGATCCGACTAGCGGGAGCCACAATGAGCAGTTCTTC
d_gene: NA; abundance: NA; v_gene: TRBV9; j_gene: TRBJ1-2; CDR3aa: CASSVGMGDAVYGYTF; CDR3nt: TGTGCCAGCAGCGTAGGAATGGGGGACGCGGTCTATGGCTACACCTTC
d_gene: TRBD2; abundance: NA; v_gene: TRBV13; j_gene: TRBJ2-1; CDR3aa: CASSSRTSGIDEQFF; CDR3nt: TGTGCCAGCAGCTCTCGGACTAGCGGGATTGATGAGCAGTTCTTC
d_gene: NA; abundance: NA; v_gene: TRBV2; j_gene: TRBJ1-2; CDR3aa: CASSEARRNYGYTF; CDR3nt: TGTGCCAGCAGTGAAGCACGACGGAACTATGGCTACACCTTC
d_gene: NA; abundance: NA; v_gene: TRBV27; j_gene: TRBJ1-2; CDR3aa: CASSLKGSHYGYTF; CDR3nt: TGTGCCAGCAGTTTAAAGGGGTCCCACTATGGCTACACCTTC
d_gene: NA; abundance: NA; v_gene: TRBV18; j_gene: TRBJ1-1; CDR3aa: CASSPGGNTEAFF; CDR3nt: TGTGCCAGCTCACCAGGGGGGAACACTGAAGCTTTCTTT
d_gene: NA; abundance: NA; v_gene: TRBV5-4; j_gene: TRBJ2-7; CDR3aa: CASSLAGSHEQYF; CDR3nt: TGTGCCAGCAGCTTGGCGGGGAGCCACGAGCAGTACTTC
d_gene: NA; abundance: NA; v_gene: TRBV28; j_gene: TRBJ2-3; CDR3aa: CASSYVGDTQYF; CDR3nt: TGTGCCAGCAGTTACGTGGGAGATACGCAGTATTTT
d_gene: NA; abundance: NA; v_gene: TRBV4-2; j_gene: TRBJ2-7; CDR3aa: CASSQEIAGEQYF; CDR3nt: TGTGCCAGCAGCCAAGAGATAGCTGGCGAGCAGTACTTC
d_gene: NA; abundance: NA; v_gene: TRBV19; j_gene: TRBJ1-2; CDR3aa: CASIGQGSGYTF; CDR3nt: TGTGCCAGTATCGGGCAGGGTAGCGGCTACACCTTC
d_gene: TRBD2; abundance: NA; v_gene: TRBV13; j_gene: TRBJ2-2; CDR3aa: CASRTSGFTGELFF; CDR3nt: TGTGCCAGCAGGACTAGCGGGTTCACCGGGGAGCTGTTTTTT
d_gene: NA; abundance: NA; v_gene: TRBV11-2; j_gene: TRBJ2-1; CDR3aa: CASSLDGGSSYNEQFF; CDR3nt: TGTGCCAGCAGCTTAGATGGGGGGAGCTCCTACAATGAGCAGTTCTTC
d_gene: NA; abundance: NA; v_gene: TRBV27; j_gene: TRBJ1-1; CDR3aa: CASLSPGHTEAFF; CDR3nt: TGTGCCAGCCTCTCGCCCGGGCACACTGAAGCTTTCTTT
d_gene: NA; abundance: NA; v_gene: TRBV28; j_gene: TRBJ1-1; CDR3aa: CASSSGDNTEAFF; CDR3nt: TGTGCCAGCAGTTCGGGGGACAACACTGAAGCTTTCTTT
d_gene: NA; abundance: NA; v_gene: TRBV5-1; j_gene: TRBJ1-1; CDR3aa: CASSHLAGVGPDTEAFF; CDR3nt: TGCGCCAGCAGCCACCTGGCAGGAGTGGGGCCGGACACTGAAGCTTTCTTT
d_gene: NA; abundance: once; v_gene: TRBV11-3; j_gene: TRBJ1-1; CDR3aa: CASSLVPGAVAEAFF; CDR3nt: TGTGCCAGCAGCTTGGTCCCAGGGGCAGTCGCTGAAGCTTTCTTT
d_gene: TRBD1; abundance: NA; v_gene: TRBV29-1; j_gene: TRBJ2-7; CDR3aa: CSVEAGGSYEQYF; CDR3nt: TGCAGCGTTGAGGCAGGGGGCTCCTACGAGCAGTACTTC
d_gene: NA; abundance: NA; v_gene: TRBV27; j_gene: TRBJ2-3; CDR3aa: CASRRTALADTQYF; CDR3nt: TGTGCCAGCAGAAGGACAGCTTTAGCAGATACGCAGTATTTT
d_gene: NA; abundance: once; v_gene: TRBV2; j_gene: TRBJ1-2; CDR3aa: CASSRPPGPNYGYTF; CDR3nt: TGTGCCAGCAGTCGCCCCCCGGGACCTAACTATGGCTACACCTTC
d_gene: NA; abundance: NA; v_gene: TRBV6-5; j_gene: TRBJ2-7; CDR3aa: CASSYSVSSYEQYF; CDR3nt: TGTGCCAGCAGTTACAGCGTCAGCTCCTACGAGCAGTACTTC
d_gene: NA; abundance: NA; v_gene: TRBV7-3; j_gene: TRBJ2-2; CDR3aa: CASSLGGSTGELFF; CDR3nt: TGTGCCAGCAGCCTGGGGGGAAGCACCGGGGAGCTGTTTTTT
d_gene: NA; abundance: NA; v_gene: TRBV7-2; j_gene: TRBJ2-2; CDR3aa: CASSLAGGGTGELFF; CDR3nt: TGTGCCAGCAGCTTAGCGGGAGGCGGCACCGGGGAGCTGTTTTTT